The 26 T cell receptor beta chains in this list originate from one sample, sequenced in a study of OX40 agonist ivuxolimab in advanced cancers. The receptor library was made with the immunoSEQ multiplex PCR assay. In TCRdb, the immuneACCESS table is reduced to in-frame sequences with V and J assigned. These tables do not hold every clone; where another copy was compared, an unresolved V gene accounts for under half, and the others remain unexplained. The sample has about 72,000 clones on record, about nine tenths of them singletons. The top ten hold approximately 1.3% of the sample. Sequencing was performed on CD4+ or CD8+ T cells sorted from blood, taken in a trial of the OX40 agonist ivuxolimab. The origin of the receptors is an adult with an advanced solid tumor such as melanoma, head and neck, liver or kidney cancer.

V is TRBV9 and J is TRBJ2-2; the D gene is possibly TRBD1 (5 bases). Per the germline V gene, CDR1 is SGDLS and CDR2 is YYNGEE. Trimming pared 6 bases from V and 3 bases from J, leaving 12 bases between. The CDR3 runs to 14 residues. The chain's CDR3 is CASTGVGHTGELFF. CDR3 nucleotide sequence: TGTGCCAGCACCGGAGTGGGGCACACCGGGGAGCTGTTTTTT.

The chain recombines TRBV4-1 with TRBJ2-7, with 7 bases matching TRBD1. The trim removed 0 bases at V and 7 bases at J, leaving 12 bases unmatched. CDR1 and CDR2 (germline): MGHRA, YSYEKL. The CDR3 is 16 residues long. The CDR3 here is CASSQDIPTTGREQYF. The CDR3 region has the DNA TGCGCCAGCAGCCAAGATATTCCCACGACAGGGCGGGAGCAGTACTTC.

This clone was counted a single time. V is TRBV7-9 and J is TRBJ2-3, with 8 bases lining up with TRBD2. CDR1 and CDR2 from the germline V gene are SEHNR and FQNEAQ (reference sequence). V gave up 3 bases and J gave up 4 bases; unmatched junction bases: 9. This CDR3 spans 16 amino acids. The CDR3 spells CASSFRRTSSADTQYF. CDR3 DNA: TGTGCCAGCAGCTTCCGACGGACTAGCTCCGCAGATACGCAGTATTTT.

The chain combines TRBV5-8 with TRBJ1-5; D uncertain. The V gene's germline CDR1 is SGHTS and CDR2 YDEGEE. The CDR3 length is 16 residues. The V end was cut by 5 bases, the J end by 6 bases, with 21 bases between. The CDR3 DNA is TGTGCCAGCAGTCGTGCCGGCGTGGGGAATGGTCAGCCCCAGCATTTT. Translation: CASSRAGVGNGQPQHF.

The chain joins TRBV6-1 to TRBJ2-7; tentative D call: TRBD1 (5 bases). Germline V CDR1 and CDR2: MNHNS, SASEGT. V was trimmed by 7 bases and J by 0 bases, leaving 13 bases between them. The CDR3 loop spans 14 amino acids. The chain's CDR3 is CASIRGRSSYEQYF. CDR3 coding DNA: TGTGCCAGCATAAGGGGCAGAAGCTCCTACGAGCAGTACTTC.

The rearrangement joins TRBV27 to TRBJ1-1, with unresolved D. Trimming shortened V by 6 bases and J by 3 bases, and 11 bases separated the two germline ends. Looked up from germline, CDR1 is MNHEY and CDR2 is SMNVEV (reference sequence). This CDR3 is 13 amino acids long. CDR3 in amino acids: CASSQTRDTEAFF. DNA of the CDR3: TGTGCCAGCAGCCAAACGAGGGACACTGAAGCTTTCTTT.

The chain has TRBV5-1 and TRBJ2-3; D remains ambiguous. Trimming removed 1 base from V and 6 bases from J, with 15 bases in between. Germline assignment: CDR1 SGHRS and CDR2 YFSETQ. CDR3 size: 15 residues. The DNA of the CDR3 is TGCGCCAGCAGCTTGAGACCGGCTGCCGAGGATACGCAGTATTTT. Translating gives CASSLRPAAEDTQYF.

The sample holds a few counts of this clone. This chain connects TRBV7-6 to TRBJ2-7; D is unresolved. Germline CDR1 SGHVS, CDR2 FNYEAQ. Trimming cost V 5 bases and J 3 bases, with 17 bases left between them. This CDR3 is 15 amino acids long. CDR3 nucleotide sequence: TGTGCCAGCAGCACCAGCAGGCGGAATTACTACGAGCAGTACTTC. Protein: CASSTSRRNYYEQYF.

The chain carries TRBV30 and TRBJ1-1, with 7 bases aligning to TRBD1. The CDR3 is 16 residues long. Losses at the gene ends were 4 bases for V and 1 base for J; bases not matched to a gene: 12. Germline V gene lookup returns CDR1 GTSNPN and CDR2 SVGIG (reference sequence). CDR3 sequence reads: CAWTGGTGQSNTEAFF. DNA for the CDR3: TGTGCCTGGACCGGGGGAACGGGACAGTCGAACACTGAAGCTTTCTTT.

The chain has TRBV5-8 and TRBJ2-7; D remains ambiguous. This CDR3 has 12 amino acids. The germline V gene has CDR1 SGHTS and CDR2 YDEGEE. The V gene lost 5 bases and the J gene lost 9 bases, with 15 bases spanning the gap. The CDR3 DNA is TGTGCCAGCAGTTCGGTGAGCCTGGGGCAGTACTTC. Protein: CASSSVSLGQYF.

This clone has a handful of counts. This chain connects TRBV21-1 to TRBJ2-7; no DNA check was done on the table's D call, TRBD2. TRBV21-1 is annotated as a pseudogene. The CDR3 runs 13 residues. CDR3 bases: TGTGCCAGCACCTCGACTGGAATATACGAGCAGTACTTC. Translation: CASTSTGIYEQYF.

J is TRBJ1-4 and V is TRBV5-5; a weak D match, TRBD1 (5 bases). The ends were cut back, 3 bases at V and 6 bases at J, with 15 bases in the middle. This CDR3 is 15 amino acids long. The germline V gene has CDR1 SGHKS and CDR2 YYEKEE (reference sequence). The CDR3 region is CASSWAVGGYEKLFF. DNA of the CDR3: TGTGCCAGCAGCTGGGCCGTTGGGGGATATGAAAAACTGTTTTTT.

V is TRBV6-5 and J is TRBJ1-4; TRBD1 agrees at 9 bases. The germline V gene encodes CDR1 MNHEY and CDR2 SVGAGI. V was clipped by 5 bases and J by 7 bases; unmatched bases: 5. This CDR3 spans 14 amino acids. The CDR3 nucleotides are TGTGCCAGCAGTCCCGGGACAGGGCTTGAAAAACTGTTTTTT. Translation: CASSPGTGLEKLFF.

Only one count was recorded for this clone. CDR3 DNA sequence: TGTGCCATCAGGGGGGACAGGGGAGGCACAGATACGCAGTATTTT. The encoded protein is CAIRGDRGGTDTQYF. V usage is TRBV10-3 and J usage is TRBJ2-3; 10 bases fit TRBD1. The trim removed 6 bases at V and 1 base at J, leaving 4 bases unmatched. The CDR3 totals 15 residues. Germline assignment: CDR1 ENHRY and CDR2 SYGVKD.

V gene TRBV30 combines with J gene TRBJ1-1; D gene uncertain. Germline CDR1 is GTSNPN and CDR2 is SVGIG (reference sequence). The CDR3 consists of 11 residues. The V end was cut by 5 bases, the J end by 2 bases, with 6 bases between. DNA for the CDR3: TGTGCCTGGCGGATTAACACTGAAGCTTTCTTT. Translated: CAWRINTEAFF.

The V and J genes are TRBV27 and TRBJ2-3; 8 bases fit TRBD2. The CDR3 is made up of 16 amino acids. Germline loops: CDR1 MNHEY, CDR2 SMNVEV (reference sequence). The J segment lost 1 base and the V segment lost 3 bases, leaving 6 bases of the junction unmatched. CDR3 loop: CASSFYVAGRTDTQYF. In nucleotides, the CDR3 is TGTGCCAGCAGTTTTTACGTAGCGGGGCGCACAGATACGCAGTATTTT.

This chain links TRBV2 with TRBJ1-5; D remains ambiguous. The CDR3 covers 12 residues. Trimming pared 6 bases from V and 8 bases from J, leaving 11 bases between. CDR1 and CDR2 (germline): SNHLY, FYNNEI. The CDR3 region is CASRDPVEPQHF. The CDR3 DNA follows: TGTGCCAGCAGGGACCCCGTGGAGCCCCAGCATTTT.

CDR3 nucleotides: TGTGCCAGCAGCGTCGGGCAGGGCGACCATGAAAAACTGTTTTTT. As protein: CASSVGQGDHEKLFF. This sequence joins TRBV9 and TRBJ1-4, with a tentative D call TRBD1 (5 bases). Deletions cut 2 bases from V and 6 bases from J, with 14 bases between. The germline CDR1 and CDR2 sequences are SGDLS and YYNGEE. The CDR3 has 15 amino acids.

The V gene is TRBV5-1, the J gene TRBJ1-2; D gene ambiguous. Germline V gene sequence: CDR1 SGHRS, CDR2 YFSETQ. V lost 0 bases, J lost 2 bases, and 11 bases lay in between. The length of the CDR3 is 15 residues. CDR3 in amino acids: CASSLALGLNYGYTF. The CDR3 DNA reads TGCGCCAGCAGCTTGGCCCTGGGGTTAAACTATGGCTACACCTTC. Complete variable domain (other parts from reference TRBV5-1 and TRBJ1-2): KAGVTQTPRYLIKTRGQQVTLSCSPISGHRSVSWYQQTPGQGLQFLFEYFSETQRNKGNFPGRFSGRQFSNSRSEMNVSTLELGDSALYLCASSLALGLNYGYTFGSGTRLTVV.

The count of this clone is one. The V and J genes are TRBV19 and TRBJ1-4; 7 nucleotides line up with TRBD1. The CDR3 is 15 amino acids. V lost 4 bases, J lost 8 bases, and 10 bases stayed unmatched. Looked up from germline, CDR1 is LNHDA and CDR2 is SQIVND (reference sequence). CDR3 coding DNA: TGTGCCAGTAGTACGCTAGGGGGCGCGCGGGAAAAACTGTTTTTT. Translated: CASSTLGGAREKLFF.

This chain links TRBV7-3 with TRBJ2-3; D might be TRBD1 or TRBD2, each matching 5 bases. There are 14 residues in the CDR3. CDR1 and CDR2 from the germline V gene are SGHTA and FQGTGA. V shed 5 bases and J shed 6 bases, with 15 bases lying between them. CDR3 loop: CASSPGWGSDTQYF. In DNA form, the CDR3 reads TGTGCCAGCAGCCCCGGATGGGGGTCCGATACGCAGTATTTT. Supplemented by reference TRBV7-3 and TRBJ2-3, the full variable domain reads GAGVSQTPSNKVTEKGKYVELRCDPISGHTALYWYRQSLGQGPEFLIYFQGTGAADDSGLPNDRFFAVRPEGSVSTLKIQRTERGDSAVYLCASSPGWGSDTQYFGPGTRLTVL.

As concerns this clone: The sample has other DNA sequences that encode this CDR3 too. The rearrangement joins TRBV7-9 to TRBJ1-1; D perhaps matches TRBD1 (5 bases). Germline CDR1 reads SEHNR; CDR2 reads FQNEAQ (reference sequence). V lost 3 bases, J lost 2 bases, and 10 bases lay in between. The CDR3 contains 14 residues. The CDR3 coding sequence is TGTGCCAGCAGCTTGGGGCAGACTAACACTGAAGCTTTCTTT. It translates to CASSLGQTNTEAFF. Together with reference TRBV7-9 and TRBJ1-1, the CDR3 gives the full variable domain: DTGVSQNPRHKITKRGQNVTFRCDPISEHNRLYWYRQTLGQGPEFLTYFQNEAQLEKSRLLSDRFSAERPKGSFSTLEIQRTEQGDSAMYLCASSLGQTNTEAFFGQGTRLTVV.

A remark on this clone: The same CDR3 arises from other DNA sequences in this sample as well. The rearrangement joins TRBV30 to TRBJ2-7, with D unresolved. CDR1 and CDR2 from the germline V gene are GTSNPN and SVGIG (reference sequence). The length of the CDR3 is 12 residues. Trimming shortened V by 2 bases and J by 3 bases, and 8 bases separated the two germline ends. As DNA, the CDR3 is TGTGCCTGGAGTCGCACAAGCTACGAGCAGTACTTC. This translates into CAWSRTSYEQYF.

This clone appeared once. The V and J genes are TRBV6-5 and TRBJ2-3; D is undetermined. Germline CDR1 is MNHEY and CDR2 is SVGAGI. Trimming shortened V by 2 bases and J by 0 bases, and 9 bases separated the two germline ends. The CDR3 consists of 15 residues. CDR3 sequence reads: CASSYARGSTDTQYF. CDR3 in DNA: TGTGCCAGCAGTTACGCCCGCGGTAGCACAGATACGCAGTATTTT.

The chain has TRBV2 and TRBJ2-7; D perhaps matches TRBD2 (6 bases). From germline, CDR1 is SNHLY and CDR2 FYNNEI. V lost 7 bases and J 2 bases, leaving 6 bases between the germline ends. This CDR3 contains 11 residues. The CDR3 DNA follows: TGTGCCAGCACGGGGGCCTACGAGCAGTACTTC. Amino acid sequence: CASTGAYEQYF. Combining the CDR3 with reference TRBV2 and TRBJ2-7 gives the whole variable domain EPEVTQTPSHQVTQMGQEVILRCVPISNHLYFYWYRQILGQKVEFLVSFYNNEISEKSEIFDDQFSVERPDGSNFTLKIRSTKLEDSAMYFCASTGAYEQYFGPGTRLTVT.

The chain uses TRBV19 and TRBJ2-5, with D possibly being TRBD1 or TRBD2 (6 bases each). Trimming took off 0 bases at V and 7 bases at J, with 21 bases between the two ends. The CDR3 extends over 17 amino acids. CDR1 is LNHDA, CDR2 SQIVND, per germline (reference sequence). CDR3 loop: CASSIDLPGTQGGTQYF. The CDR3 nucleotides read TGTGCCAGTAGTATAGATCTCCCCGGGACTCAAGGGGGGACCCAGTACTTC.